This T cell receptor beta chain was identified during a study of cytomegalovirus exposure and HLA in healthy donors. Findings of the study overall: By HLA locus, TCR association rates varied in a later analysis, with DRB1 showing the most and HLA-C the fewest. Diagnosis of cytomegalovirus status made by the classifier reportedly showed high specificity and sensitivity. According to a later analysis, most TCR beta chains associated with CMV appeared HLA-restricted.

Both 60 Vbeta primers and 13 Jbeta primers went into the PCR. Clones were sequenced by immunoSEQ multiplex PCR, and TCRdb holds only the in-frame ones, with some missing. The sample holds some 69,000 clones, around 80% seen once. V lost 5 bases, J lost 5 bases, and 13 bases stayed unmatched. CDR1 and CDR2 (germline): SGHNT, YENEEA. CDR3 length: 16 amino acids. Comments on this clone: Its antigen is still unknown.

This clonotype originated in a woman in her twenties or thirties in good health and CMV-seronegative. The specimen was PBMCs. The chain combines TRBV11-3 with TRBJ2-5, with TRBD1 matching over 8 bases. Here the CDR3 DNA reads TGTGCCAGCAGCCAACTGACCCCAGGGGGCTGGGAGACCCAGTACTTC. Its translation: CASSQLTPGGWETQYF.